These 21 T cell receptor beta chains were sequenced from one sample in a study of CD8+CD57+ T cells in acquired aplastic anemia. Sequencing involved patients with CD8+CD57+ cell expansion previously shown by flow cytometry. The use of genomic DNA as template underpinned the TCR beta VDJ and CDR3 profiling. TCRdb recomputed calls from the reads with MiXCR, one row per CDR3 protein. The data hold 400,000 to 600,000 distinct CDR3 sequences, with roughly 34% observed a single time. The sequenced sample consisted of sorted CD4+, CD8+, or CD8+CD57+ T cells (not recorded which) from PBMCs. These receptors all stem from a human donor with aplastic anemia.

The chain joins TRBV20-1 to TRBJ1-4; D not certain. Germline V lookup: CDR1 DFQATT, CDR2 SNEGSKA (reference sequence). The CDR3 runs to 13 residues. The V end lost 4 bases, the J end lost 8 bases, and 14 bases lay between the germline ends. The CDR3 spells CSATPLGFEKLFF. The CDR3 DNA follows: TGCAGTGCTACCCCCCTGGGTTTCGAAAAACTGTTTTTT.

There are a few counts of this clonotype. V and J are TRBV20-1 and TRBJ2-1; D is unclear. V dropped 5 bases and J dropped 0 bases, with 5 bases sitting between them. CDR1 is DFQATT and CDR2 is SNEGSKA in the germline V gene (reference sequence). This CDR3 is built from 12 residues. The CDR3 sequence is CSAHNSYNEQFF. The CDR3 DNA reads as TGCAGTGCTCATAACTCCTACAATGAGCAGTTCTTC.

On this clonotype: This clone may be a read error of a much larger clone one base away. This chain links TRBV7-8 with TRBJ2-5, with 7 bases aligning to TRBD2. J lost 11 bases, V lost 3 bases, and 15 bases had no gene match. In germline, CDR1 is SGHVS, CDR2 FQNEAQ. The CDR3 consists of 15 residues. This CDR3 reads CASSFNQDGGSEQYF. DNA for the CDR3: TGTGCCAGCAGCTTCAACCAGGACGGGGGGTCAGAGCAGTACTTC.

This clonotype was observed a single time. The chain links TRBV3-1 to TRBJ2-2; D uncertain. The CDR3 is made up of 15 amino acids. Between the trimmed V and J ends, which lost 2 bases and 1 base, there was a span of 8 bases. Per the germline V gene, CDR1 is LGHDT and CDR2 is YNNKEL (reference sequence). Here the CDR3 DNA reads TGTGCCAGCAGCCAAAATTTCGGGAACACCGGGGAGCTGTTTTTT. Its protein is CASSQNFGNTGELFF.

The rearrangement uses TRBV2 and TRBJ2-5, with 7 bases identical to TRBD1. This CDR3 region has 18 residues. With V trimmed by 1 base and J by 1 base, 12 bases remained unmatched. CDR1 SNHLY and CDR2 FYNNEI come from the germline V gene. CDR3 sequence (DNA): TGTGCCAGCAGTGAAGTGGGTAGACAGGGAGACGGCCAAGAGACCCAGTACTTC. It is translated as CASSEVGRQGDGQETQYF. Using reference TRBV2 and TRBJ2-5 for the parts outside the CDR3, the full variable domain is EPEVTQTPSHQVTQMGQEVILRCVPISNHLYFYWYRQILGQKVEFLVSFYNNEISEKSEIFDDQFSVERPDGSNFTLKIRSTKLEDSAMYFCASSEVGRQGDGQETQYFGPGTRLLVL.

V and J are TRBV20-1 and TRBJ1-2, with D possibly matching TRBD1 (5 bases). The CDR3 has 11 residues. Germline assignment: CDR1 DFQATT and CDR2 SNEGSKA (reference sequence). CDR3 nucleotide sequence: TGCAGGCGGATGGGGGGTTATGGCTACACCTTC. It specifies CRRMGGYGYTF.

To note about this clonotype: A read error may explain this, as a much larger clone is one base away. The chain carries TRBV9 and TRBJ1-2; D remains ambiguous. CDR1 and CDR2 from the germline V gene are SGDLS and YYNGEE. The length of the CDR3 is 17 residues. CDR3 region: CASSVSVIGGFNYGHTF. DNA for the CDR3: TGTGCCAGCAGCGTAAGTGTGATCGGAGGGTTTAACTATGGCCACACCTTC.

The table lists this clonotype with many counts. The rearrangement links TRBV7-8 to TRBJ1-2, with a possible D match to TRBD1 (5 bases). V lost 6 bases to trimming and J lost 4 bases, with 21 bases between them. The CDR3 spans 16 residues. Per germline, CDR1 SGHVS and CDR2 FQNEAQ. The CDR3 reads CASSSRPGRRFYGYTF. CDR3 bases: TGTGCCAGCAGTTCCAGACCGGGACGGCGCTTCTATGGCTACACCTTC.

This clonotype was detected only a few times. With a much larger clone just one base away, this may be a read error. The chain joins TRBV19 to TRBJ1-1, with D perhaps TRBD1 (5 bases). This CDR3 comprises 15 residues. Trimming cost V 11 bases and J 1 base, with 20 bases left between them. From germline, CDR1 is LNHDA and CDR2 SQIVND (reference sequence). The CDR3, as DNA: TGTGCCGCCCAGGGCTCGGGGCGAGGGAACACTGAAGCTTTCTTT. It translates to CAAQGSGRGNTEAFF.

A word on this clonotype: A junction end diverges from the germline sequence, so it may reflect a read error. The V and J genes are TRBV11-1 and TRBJ2-7; 12 nucleotides match TRBD2. The CDR3 loop spans 16 amino acids. Germline values: CDR1 SGHAT, CDR2 FQDESV (reference sequence). This CDR3 is CASSLVLAGGSYEQYF. For the CDR3, the DNA is TGCGCCAGCAGCTTAGTACTAGCGGGGGGTTCCTACGAGCAGTACTTC.

V and J are TRBV20-1 and TRBJ2-3; the D is unclear. Trimming pared 6 bases from V and 2 bases from J, leaving 15 bases between. The CDR3 spans 14 residues. From germline, CDR1 is DFQATT and CDR2 SNEGSKA (reference sequence). CDR3 region: CSARRSGFTDTQYF. CDR3 sequence (DNA): TGCAGTGCAAGAAGGTCCGGATTCACAGATACGCAGTATTTT.

J is TRBJ2-5 and V is TRBV27; D is unresolved. Germline loops: CDR1 MNHEY, CDR2 SMNVEV (reference sequence). The CDR3 covers 16 residues. Trimming cost V 3 bases and J 7 bases, with 21 bases left between them. The CDR3 loop reads CASSFSLWNVIGTQYF. The CDR3 DNA sequence: TGTGCCAGCAGTTTCTCGTTGTGGAATGTAATCGGGACCCAGTACTTC.

The DNA for the CDR3 is TGTGCCAGCAGTGAAGCGGTCACTGAAGCTTTCTTT. It yields the protein CASSEAVTEAFF. V usage is TRBV2 and J usage is TRBJ1-1; no definite D call. Germline values: CDR1 SNHLY, CDR2 FYNNEI. CDR3 size: 12 residues. V dropped 0 bases and J dropped 4 bases, with 3 bases sitting between them.

This clonotype was observed a single time. Being one base from a much bigger clone, this may be a read error. Given the absence of the conserved phenylalanine or tryptophan at the CDR3 end, a read error is likely. The chain carries TRBV6-1 and TRBJ1-2; D might be TRBD1 (6 bases). V dropped 6 bases and J dropped 6 bases, with 20 bases sitting between them. The germline gives CDR1 MNHNS, CDR2 SASEGT. This CDR3 spans 15 amino acids. The DNA of the CDR3 is TGTGCCAGCAGCGTAGCTGTGGGGGGCGGGAATGGCTACACCTCC. Translation gives CASSVAVGGGNGYTS.

The chain links TRBV27 to TRBJ1-1; tentatively, D is TRBD1 (5 bases). The CDR3 has 14 residues. Trimming removed 3 bases at V and 9 bases at J, with 17 bases between. CDR1 and CDR2 from the germline V gene are MNHEY and SMNVEV (reference sequence). The CDR3 loop reads CASSFGRDPRQAFF. In nucleotides, the CDR3 is TGTGCCAGCAGTTTCGGGAGGGACCCACGTCAAGCTTTCTTT.

This clonotype appeared a few times. J is TRBJ1-5 and V is TRBV7-2; D is possibly TRBD1 (6 bases). Germline V CDR1 and CDR2: SGHTA, FQGNSA. Trimming took 1 base from V and 11 from J, leaving 15 bases between them. The CDR3 length is 14 residues. CDR3 sequence reads: CASSLDRDTGSQHF. CDR3 bases: TGTGCCAGCAGCTTAGATAGGGACACCGGGTCCCAGCATTTT.

This clonotype was recorded many times. The J gene is TRBJ2-3, the V gene TRBV19; D is undetermined. The CDR3 runs to 15 residues. Germline-derived CDR1 and CDR2 are LNHDA and SQIVND (reference sequence). V was clipped by 1 base and J by 0 bases, with 8 bases between them. The CDR3 sequence: CASSIGWQSTDTQYF. The CDR3 nucleotides are TGTGCCAGTAGTATAGGTTGGCAGAGCACAGATACGCAGTATTTT. The variable domain in full, with the rest retrieved from reference TRBV19 and TRBJ2-3, is DGGITQSPKYLFRKEGQNVTLSCEQNLNHDAMYWYRQDPGQGLRLIYYSQIVNDFQKGDIAEGYSVSREKKESFPLTVTSAQKNPTAFYLCASSIGWQSTDTQYFGPGTRLTVL.

This clonotype was observed at least ten times. The rearrangement uses TRBV12-3 or TRBV12-4 and TRBJ1-6; D unresolved. The CDR3 has 13 residues. The V gene lost 2 bases and the J gene lost 8 bases, with 7 bases spanning the gap. CDR3 bases: TGTGCCAGCAGTTTAAAGGGCGATTCACCCCTCCACTTT. Residues: CASSLKGDSPLHF.

This clonotype was seen a handful of times. The chain combines TRBV12-3 or TRBV12-4 with TRBJ1-5; TRBD1 might be the D (5 bases). The CDR3 is made up of 15 amino acids. With 5 bases removed from V and 6 bases from J, the gap between germline ends came to 17 bases. The CDR3: CASSPSGLGAQPQHF. CDR3 DNA: TGTGCCAGCAGTCCCTCGGGTTTAGGGGCTCAGCCCCAGCATTTT.

This clonotype was recorded many times. The gene calls are TRBV12-3 or TRBV12-4 and TRBJ1-1; D is possibly TRBD1 (5 bases). The CDR3 loop spans 13 amino acids. Trimming cost V 5 bases and J 3 bases, with 10 bases left between them. The CDR3 protein is CASSTTGHTEAFF. The CDR3 coding sequence is TGTGCCAGCAGTACAACAGGTCACACTGAAGCTTTCTTT.

This clonotype was counted a few times. The gene calls are TRBV11-1 and TRBJ2-7, with 8 bases fitting TRBD1. V gave up 0 bases and J gave up 4 bases; unmatched junction bases: 23. Germline V gives CDR1 SGHAT, CDR2 FQDESV (reference sequence). This CDR3 contains 21 residues. In DNA, the CDR3 is TGTGCCAGCAGCTTAGCGCGTAGAGGACAGGGAATTTTGGTTCCCTATTACGAGCAGTACTTC. This gives the protein CASSLARRGQGILVPYYEQYF. The full variable domain, completed using reference TRBV11-1 and TRBJ2-7, is EAEVAQSPRYKITEKSQAVAFWCDPISGHATLYWYRQILGQGPELLVQFQDESVVDDSQLPKDRFSAERLKGVDSTLKIQPAELGDSAMYLCASSLARRGQGILVPYYEQYFGPGTRLTVT.